These T cell receptor beta chains were read from a single sample in a study of blood T cell repertoires in COVID-19. Using immunoSEQ multiplex PCR, the repertoire was profiled, and TCRdb retains in-frame clones only, with some absent. The data hold about 200,000 clones, with around 84% observed a single time. Specimen: peripheral blood. The receptors were sampled from a human donor in a cohort sampled during active COVID-19. Both conserved end residues are part of each CDR3. Each record gives: D gene, V gene, J gene, clone size, CDR3 protein, CDR3 DNA. The D gene is left open where the match is weak. Size is omitted from some rows. Given values are once, few, many or a class for expanded clones.

d_gene: TRBD1; v_gene: TRBV2; j_gene: TRBJ1-2; abundance: NA; CDR3aa: CASSTRTGGVSDYGYTF; CDR3nt: TGTGCCAGCAGTACGCGGACAGGGGGTGTCTCGGACTATGGCTACACCTTC
d_gene: NA; v_gene: TRBV3-1/TRBV3-2; j_gene: TRBJ2-1; abundance: NA; CDR3aa: CASSQEFREHEQFF; CDR3nt: TGTGCCAGCAGCCAAGAATTCAGGGAACATGAGCAGTTCTTC
d_gene: TRBD1; v_gene: TRBV28; j_gene: TRBJ1-5; abundance: NA; CDR3aa: CASSIRQGALGYSNQPQHF; CDR3nt: TGTGCCAGCAGTATAAGACAGGGGGCACTAGGGTATAGCAATCAGCCCCAGCATTTT
d_gene: NA; v_gene: TRBV5-5; j_gene: TRBJ2-1; abundance: NA; CDR3aa: CASSLGQVGYNEQFF; CDR3nt: TGTGCCAGCAGCTTGGGGCAGGTAGGCTACAATGAGCAGTTCTTC
d_gene: NA; v_gene: TRBV4-2; j_gene: TRBJ1-3; abundance: NA; CDR3aa: CASATSYSGNTIYF; CDR3nt: TGTGCCAGCGCCACTTCATACTCTGGAAACACCATATATTTT
d_gene: TRBD1; v_gene: TRBV5-1; j_gene: TRBJ2-7; abundance: NA; CDR3aa: CASSLVGQGAIGLREQYF; CDR3nt: TGCGCCAGCAGCTTGGTGGGACAGGGGGCTATTGGACTACGCGAGCAGTACTTC
d_gene: TRBD2; v_gene: TRBV30; j_gene: TRBJ2-3; abundance: NA; CDR3aa: CAWSPGLAGGDTQYF; CDR3nt: TGTGCCTGGAGTCCCGGACTAGCGGGAGGGGATACGCAGTATTTT
d_gene: NA; v_gene: TRBV27; j_gene: TRBJ1-2; abundance: NA; CDR3aa: CASSSSANYGYTF; CDR3nt: TGTGCCAGCAGTTCTTCCGCTAACTATGGCTACACCTTC
d_gene: TRBD2; v_gene: TRBV2; j_gene: TRBJ2-7; abundance: NA; CDR3aa: CASSWTSGASYEQYF; CDR3nt: TGTGCCAGCAGTTGGACTAGCGGGGCCTCCTACGAGCAGTACTTC
d_gene: NA; v_gene: TRBV27; j_gene: TRBJ2-7; abundance: NA; CDR3aa: CASSSSYEQYF; CDR3nt: TGTGCCAGCAGTTCTTCCTACGAGCAGTACTTC
d_gene: NA; v_gene: TRBV19; j_gene: TRBJ1-1; abundance: NA; CDR3aa: CASSIDGRGRGTEAFF; CDR3nt: TGTGCCAGTAGTATAGATGGACGAGGGAGGGGCACTGAAGCTTTCTTT
d_gene: TRBD1; v_gene: TRBV7-8; j_gene: TRBJ1-3; abundance: NA; CDR3aa: CASSFGIARQGIVGNTIYF; CDR3nt: TGTGCCAGCAGCTTTGGTATAGCGAGACAGGGGATTGTTGGAAACACCATATATTTT
d_gene: TRBD2; v_gene: TRBV3-1/TRBV3-2; j_gene: TRBJ2-1; abundance: NA; CDR3aa: CASSQGSGLAGNEQFF; CDR3nt: TGTGCCAGCAGCCAAGGTTCGGGACTAGCGGGAAACGAGCAGTTCTTC
d_gene: TRBD2; v_gene: TRBV12-5; j_gene: TRBJ2-1; abundance: NA; CDR3aa: CASGPGTSGNEQFF; CDR3nt: TGTGCTAGTGGACCCGGGACTAGCGGCAATGAGCAGTTCTTC
d_gene: NA; v_gene: TRBV6-1; j_gene: TRBJ2-2; abundance: medium-sized; CDR3aa: CASSERSGHTGELFF; CDR3nt: TGTGCCAGCAGTGAAAGGTCAGGGCACACCGGGGAGCTGTTTTTT
d_gene: TRBD1; v_gene: TRBV15; j_gene: TRBJ2-5; abundance: NA; CDR3aa: CATSPSSRDRGGQTQYF; CDR3nt: TGTGCCACCAGTCCCTCTTCCCGGGACAGGGGAGGACAGACCCAGTACTTC